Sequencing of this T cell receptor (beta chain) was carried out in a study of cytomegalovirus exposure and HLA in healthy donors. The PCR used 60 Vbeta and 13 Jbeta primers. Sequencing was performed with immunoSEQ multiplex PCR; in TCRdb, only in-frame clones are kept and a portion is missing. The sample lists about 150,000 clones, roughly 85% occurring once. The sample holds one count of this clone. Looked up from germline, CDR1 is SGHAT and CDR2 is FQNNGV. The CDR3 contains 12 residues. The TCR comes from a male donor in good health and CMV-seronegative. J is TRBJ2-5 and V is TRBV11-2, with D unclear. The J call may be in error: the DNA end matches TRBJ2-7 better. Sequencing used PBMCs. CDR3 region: CASSSFTYEQYF. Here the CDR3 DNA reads TGTGCCAGCAGCTCCTTTACCTACGAGCAGTACTTC.